This T cell receptor beta chain originates from a study of shared clonotypes between healthy human individuals. At the level of the study: The plates for each donor numbered three CD4 naive, three CD4 memory, two CD8 naive and one CD8 memory.

V gave up 1 base and J gave up 0 bases; unmatched junction bases: 11. Germline loops: CDR1 MGHRA, CDR2 YSYEKL. The CDR3 consists of 19 residues. Measured with immunoSEQ multiplex PCR; TCRdb has only the in-frame clones, and not every one. The sample yields fewer than 3 million clones, about nine tenths seen once. The chain couples TRBV4-1 to TRBJ1-4; 7 nucleotides match TRBD1. The sequenced material came from naive CD4+ T cells from PBMCs. The sample's subset: CD45RA+ positively selected. The source of this sequence is a man aged 18 to 30 in good health. Some clones in this sample may be carry-over from other donors' samples. Here the CDR3 DNA reads TGCGCCAGCAGCCAAGTCATTCAGGGGGTCGGCGCAACTAATGAAAAACTGTTTTTT. As protein: CASSQVIQGVGATNEKLFF.